This T cell receptor beta chain was identified in a study of cytomegalovirus exposure and HLA in healthy donors. Study outcomes and limitations: Accounts indicate the classifier identified cytomegalovirus status with strong specificity and sensitivity. Subsequent analysis showed first-cohort TCR clusters tending to co-occur in some 110 validation repertoires. There were a few CMV-associated chains whose specificity for CMV antigens was confirmed in vitro. Altogether, about 160 TCR beta chains were recorded as cytomegalovirus-associated.

Sequencing used immunoSEQ multiplex PCR; TCRdb keeps in-frame clones, though not all of them. The repertoire holds some 98,000 clones, with 87% as singletons. Remarks on this clone: Its antigen remains unknown.

Trimming removed 2 bases from V and 3 bases from J, with 10 bases in between. This CDR3 has 15 residues. Looked up from germline, CDR1 is MNHNS and CDR2 is SASEGT. The sequenced material came from PBMCs. This chain connects TRBV6-1 to TRBJ1-4, with D possibly being TRBD1 (6 bases). The clonotype was recovered from a man aged 18 to 30 in good health and CMV-seropositive. The CDR3 is CASSELDRANEKLFF. DNA of the CDR3: TGTGCCAGCAGTGAACTGGACAGAGCTAATGAAAAACTGTTTTTT.